This T cell receptor (beta chain) derives from a study of blood T cells in healthy people across ages. This clonotype was seen only a few times. Alongside a J-beta primer mix, a sample-barcoded 5' primer served in a second PCR lasting 7 to 11 cycles. TCRdb re-called the 5' RACE reads through MiXCR, storing one row per CDR3 protein. Here the sample spans fewer than 600,000 distinct CDR3 sequences, 27% being singletons. Looked up from germline, CDR1 is SQVTM and CDR2 is ANQGSEA. The CDR3 is 14 residues long. Between the trimmed V and J ends, which lost 5 bases and 6 bases, there was a span of 16 bases. In addition, the sample was reused for a study of T cells of mothers and their children. According to that study: The donor cohort consisted of three healthy Caucasian mothers and their six children.

The receptor was derived from a boy under 10 years old in good health. The chain joins TRBV29-1 to TRBJ2-2; the D gene could be TRBD1 or TRBD2 (5 bases each). The specimen was blood. CDR3 in DNA: TGCAGCGTTACGGGACGTCAGAAGCCCGGGGAGCTGTTTTTT. Translating gives CSVTGRQKPGELFF.